Below, one TCR beta chain is given with its context. TCRdb's copy holds only in-frame clones and misses some; the assay was immunoSEQ multiplex PCR. The sample shows roughly 500,000 clones, over 75% of them seen only once. CDR1 is SGHAT, CDR2 FQNNGV, per germline. The CDR3 is made up of 16 amino acids. Trimming left V 3 bases short and J 3 bases short, with 14 bases between. This entry belongs to a study of blood T cell repertoires in COVID-19. Study overall: Samples taken during acute and convalescent COVID-19 were collected in the United States, Italy and Spain. PBMCs, B-cell-depleted T cells, or T cells provided the cDNA or gDNA that made up the material.

The TCR was taken from a woman between 35 and 50 years old who had recovered from COVID-19. Sequencing was carried out using PBMCs or T cells enriched from blood (not recorded which). The chain is built from TRBV11-2 and TRBJ2-2; perhaps TRBD2 as D (5 bases). CDR3 nucleotides: TGTGCCAGCAGCTTTAAAGGGCGGGTCTACACCGGGGAGCTGTTTTTT. Residues: CASSFKGRVYTGELFF. Full variable domain (rest looked up from reference TRBV11-2 and TRBJ2-2): EAGVAQSPRYKIIEKRQSVAFWCNPISGHATLYWYQQILGQGPKLLIQFQNNGVVDDSQLPKDRFSAERLKGVDSTLKIQPAKLEDSAVYLCASSFKGRVYTGELFFGEGSRLTVL.